Following are 21 T cell receptor beta chains from one sample sequenced in a study of PD-1 blockade in classical Hodgkin lymphoma. Assay: immunoSEQ multiplex PCR; the TCRdb copy retains only in-frame clones and omits some. Here the sample spans 53,000 or so clones, approximately 81% being singletons. Each patient's relapse followed autologous stem cell transplantation, and brentuximab vedotin exposure varied. The sample consisted of peripheral blood mononuclear cells (PBMCs), taken at baseline. These receptors were obtained from a human donor with classical Hodgkin lymphoma.

This clone occurred once. J is TRBJ2-3 and V is TRBV9; TRBD2 matches at 12 bases. J lost 3 bases, V lost 2 bases, and 7 bases had no gene match. From germline, CDR1 is SGDLS and CDR2 YYNGEE. This CDR3 is built from 17 residues. The CDR3 is CASSVSSGRALTDTQYF. Here the CDR3 DNA reads TGTGCCAGCAGCGTTTCTAGCGGGAGGGCCCTGACAGATACGCAGTATTTT.

The rearrangement uses TRBV30 and TRBJ2-1; TRBD2 aligns across 13 bases. This CDR3 has 14 amino acids. The V gene's germline CDR1 is GTSNPN and CDR2 SVGIG (reference sequence). The V and J ends lost 7 bases and 9 bases, in that order; junction bases with no gene match: 9. CDR3 loop: CASPGLAGVSEQFF. The CDR3 DNA reads as TGTGCCTCACCCGGACTAGCGGGAGTAAGTGAGCAGTTCTTC. The whole variable domain, remainder taken from reference TRBV30 and TRBJ2-1, is SQTIHQWPATLVQPVGSPLSLECTVEGTSNPNLYWYRQAAGRGLQLLFYSVGIGQISSEVPQNLSASRPQDRQFILSSKKLLLSDSGFYLCASPGLAGVSEQFFGPGTRLTVL.

The chain carries TRBV6-7 and TRBJ2-1, with D uncertain. TRBV6-7 qualifies as an ORF whose function is uncertain. V lost 0 bases, J lost 7 bases, and 7 bases lay in between. This CDR3 spans 13 amino acids. The CDR3: CASSYSVVNEQFF. The CDR3 DNA is TGTGCCAGCAGTTACTCCGTGGTGAATGAGCAGTTCTTC.

This chain joins TRBV6-4 and TRBJ1-2; D ambiguous. The CDR3 runs to 14 residues. V was trimmed by 6 bases and J by 2 bases, leaving 13 bases between them. Per germline, CDR1 MRHNA and CDR2 SNTAGT. CDR3 amino acids: CASSVHLPNYGYTF. The CDR3 bases are TGTGCCAGCAGCGTACACCTACCGAACTATGGCTACACCTTC.

V is TRBV5-8 and J is TRBJ1-1; D remains ambiguous. Trimming took 4 bases from V and 11 from J, leaving 18 bases between them. This CDR3 is 13 amino acids long. CDR1 and CDR2 (germline): SGHTS, YDEGEE. CDR3 coding DNA: TGTGCCAGCAGCCCGCAATGGTCCGGACGCGCTTTCTTT. It yields the protein CASSPQWSGRAFF.

This chain connects TRBV14 to TRBJ2-2, with TRBD1 matching over 9 bases. Germline CDR1 SGHDN, CDR2 FVKESK. Unmatched junction bases numbered 6, after V lost 2 bases and J lost 5 bases. This CDR3 comprises 16 residues. CDR3 DNA sequence: TGTGCCAGCAGCCAAAAAACAGGGGGCTGGACCGGGGAGCTGTTTTTT. Encoded protein: CASSQKTGGWTGELFF.

The chain couples TRBV30 to TRBJ2-7; 7 bases map to TRBD1. The germline gives CDR1 GTSNPN, CDR2 SVGIG (reference sequence). V dropped 4 bases and J dropped 3; count of bases not matched to a gene: 9. The CDR3 loop spans 14 amino acids. CDR3: CAWTGQASNYEQYF. CDR3 sequence (DNA): TGTGCCTGGACAGGACAGGCTTCAAACTACGAGCAGTACTTC.

This chain uses TRBV6-1 with TRBJ2-2; TRBD1 matches at 12 bases. Germline V gene data show CDR1 as MNHNS and CDR2 as SASEGT. There are 15 residues in the CDR3. V lost 3 bases, J lost 6 bases, and 2 bases stayed unmatched. The chain's CDR3 is CASSDGTGGPGELFF. Here the CDR3 DNA reads TGTGCCAGCAGTGACGGGACAGGGGGCCCCGGGGAGCTGTTTTTT.

The rearrangement joins TRBV2 to TRBJ1-2; D remains ambiguous. Deletions cut 1 base from V and 7 bases from J, with 10 bases between. Germline assignment: CDR1 SNHLY and CDR2 FYNNEI. This CDR3 comprises 13 residues. CDR3: CASSEGRLGGYTF. The CDR3 region has the DNA TGTGCCAGCAGTGAAGGCAGGCTCGGTGGCTACACCTTC.

The V and J genes are TRBV5-1 and TRBJ2-7; perhaps TRBD1 as D (6 bases). The CDR3 extends over 14 amino acids. CDR1 is SGHRS and CDR2 is YFSETQ in the germline V gene. V lost 2 bases and J 1 base, leaving 10 bases between the germline ends. The CDR3 region is CASSLQGRSYEQYF. The CDR3, as DNA: TGCGCCAGCAGCTTACAGGGCCGGTCCTACGAGCAGTACTTC.

This chain connects TRBV29-1 to TRBJ1-2, with D tentatively TRBD1 (5 bases). CDR1 is SQVTM, CDR2 ANQGSEA, per germline. The germline V and J ends were trimmed by 7 bases and 8 bases, with 14 bases remaining between them. CDR3 size: 11 residues. CDR3 in DNA: TGCAGCGACAGGCCAAGTCAGGGCTACACCTTC. Its protein product is CSDRPSQGYTF.

This clone showed up just a few times. The chain combines TRBV7-2 with TRBJ2-1, with 11 bases lining up with TRBD2. Germline V gene data show CDR1 as SGHTA and CDR2 as FQGNSA. The CDR3 consists of 15 residues. Trimming at V came to 2 bases and at J to 6 bases, leaving 3 bases not matched to a gene. The CDR3 DNA sequence: TGTGCCAGCAGCTTAACTAGCGGGAGTCTCAATGAGCAGTTCTTC. As protein: CASSLTSGSLNEQFF.

The chain has TRBV5-6 and TRBJ2-1; D might be TRBD2 (6 bases). Germline assignment: CDR1 SGHDT and CDR2 YYEEEE. CDR3 size: 15 residues. The V and J ends lost 6 bases and 4 bases respectively, with 17 bases between them. CDR3 nucleotides: TGTGCCAGCACCCTTCCTGGAGGGTTTTACAATGAGCAGTTCTTC. Translating gives CASTLPGGFYNEQFF.

The table lists this clone with a few counts. Other nucleotide sequences in the sample specify the same CDR3. The rearrangement joins TRBV6-5 to TRBJ1-2; D possibly corresponds to TRBD1 (5 bases). The ends were cut back, 5 bases at V and 0 bases at J, with 10 bases in the middle. Germline CDR1 reads MNHEY; CDR2 reads SVGAGI. There are 14 residues in the CDR3. CDR3 DNA: TGTGCCAGCAGTCGACAGCGTGCTAACTATGGCTACACCTTC. It yields the protein CASSRQRANYGYTF.

This clone showed up just once. This chain connects TRBV5-1 to TRBJ2-3; 9 bases line up with TRBD2. The V and J ends lost 8 bases and 4 bases, in that order; junction bases with no gene match: 5. This CDR3 has 13 residues. Germline assignment: CDR1 SGHRS and CDR2 YFSETQ. In DNA, the CDR3 is TGCGCCAGTAGCGGGAGAAGCGCAGATACGCAGTATTTT. Encoded protein: CASSGRSADTQYF.

CDR3 protein: CASSAHFSGSGTDTQYF. In nucleotides, the CDR3 is TGTGCCAGCAGCGCCCATTTTAGCGGGAGTGGCACAGATACGCAGTATTTT. The genes are TRBV9 and TRBJ2-3; 9 bases are a match to TRBD2. V trimming: 3 bases; J trimming: 1 base; junction bases outside the gene matches: 9. CDR1 and CDR2 (germline): SGDLS, YYNGEE. CDR3 length: 17 amino acids.

J is TRBJ2-7 and V is TRBV5-1, with 10 bases that match TRBD1. V was pared by 5 bases and J by 4 bases, with 15 bases of the junction left unmatched. Germline assignment: CDR1 SGHRS and CDR2 YFSETQ. The CDR3 totals 17 residues. CDR3 DNA: TGCGCCAGCAGGCGCCATGAGCTGCGGGACAGGGGTTACGAGCAGTACTTC. Its protein is CASRRHELRDRGYEQYF.

V gene TRBV7-2 combines with J gene TRBJ2-3, with D possibly being TRBD2 (6 bases). CDR1 is SGHTA and CDR2 is FQGNSA in the germline V gene. The CDR3 has 15 residues. V was pared by 1 base and J by 6 bases, with 14 bases between. CDR3 coding DNA: TGTGCCAGCAGCTTAGTCGGAGGGGCCGCGGATACGCAGTATTTT. This translates into CASSLVGGAADTQYF.

The chain employs TRBV7-9 and TRBJ2-2; 7 nucleotides line up with TRBD1. Trimming at V came to 10 bases and at J to 1 base, leaving 12 bases not matched to a gene. The CDR3 is 16 residues long. The germline V gene has CDR1 SEHNR and CDR2 FQNEAQ (reference sequence). The CDR3 DNA sequence: TGTGCCAAAAATCCGACAGGGCTTGAGAACACCGGGGAGCTGTTTTTT. Protein: CAKNPTGLENTGELFF. Complete variable domain (other parts from reference TRBV7-9 and TRBJ2-2): DTGVSQNPRHKITKRGQNVTFRCDPISEHNRLYWYRQTLGQGPEFLTYFQNEAQLEKSRLLSDRFSAERPKGSFSTLEIQRTEQGDSAMYLCAKNPTGLENTGELFFGEGSRLTVL.

This rearrangement joins TRBV18 to TRBJ2-7; D is possibly TRBD2 (5 bases). The germline V and J ends were trimmed by 4 bases and 2 bases, with 15 bases remaining between them. Per the germline V gene, CDR1 is KGHSH and CDR2 is LQKENI. CDR3 length: 15 amino acids. The DNA of the CDR3 is TGTGCCAGCTCACTCACGCGAGGGAACCCCTACGAGCAGTACTTC. This sequence encodes CASSLTRGNPYEQYF. The full variable domain, with the rest looked up from reference TRBV18 and TRBJ2-7, is NAGVMQNPRHLVRRRGQEARLRCSPMKGHSHVYWYRQLPEEGLKFMVYLQKENIIDESGMPKERFSAEFPKEGPSILRIQQVVRGDSAAYFCASSLTRGNPYEQYFGPGTRLTVT.

The chain couples TRBV9 to TRBJ1-1; D is uncertain. There are 14 residues in the CDR3. Trimming stripped 4 bases from V and 6 bases from J, with 16 bases between. Per the germline V gene, CDR1 is SGDLS and CDR2 is YYNGEE. DNA of the CDR3: TGTGCCAGCAGCCTAAGAGACCTCGGGGCTGAAGCTTTCTTT. This translates into CASSLRDLGAEAFF.